These T cell receptor beta chains were read from a single sample in a study of neurological immune-mediated disorders. Via MiXCR, TCRdb re-called the 5' RACE reads, giving one row per CDR3 protein. The repertoire holds about 80,000 distinct CDR3 sequences, with 5.5% to 6.5% as singletons. The specimen was PBMCs. These receptors all come from a woman aged 60-70 years with multiple sclerosis. Each CDR3 is given with its conserved first and last residue. The D gene is left open where the match is weak. For some rows the clone size is stated as once, few or many, or as a class when expanded; others skip it.

D gene	V gene	clone size	J gene	CDR3 DNA	CDR3 protein
NA	TRBV5-1	NA	TRBJ2-1	TGCGCCAGCAGCTTATCGCAGGGCCACAATGAGCAGTTCTTC	CASSLSQGHNEQFF
NA	TRBV27	many	TRBJ1-1	TGTGCCAGCACCCGATGGGGGGTCTCTGAAGCTTTCTTT	CASTRWGVSEAFF
TRBD1	TRBV27	few	TRBJ1-5	TGTGCCAGCAGTTACACAGGGGCTAGCAATCAGCCCCAGCATTTT	CASSYTGASNQPQHF
NA	TRBV5-1	many	TRBJ2-3	TGCGCCAGCAGCTTGGTTGGGGGGCGTAGGACAGATACGCAGTATTTT	CASSLVGGRRTDTQYF
NA	TRBV2	many	TRBJ2-6	TGTGCCAGCAGACTGAGACAGGATGACTCTGGGGCCAACGTCCTGACTTTC	CASRLRQDDSGANVLTF
NA	TRBV12-3/TRBV12-4	many	TRBJ1-5	TGTGCCAGCAGTCAAGACGTACAGAGGCCCCAGCATTTT	CASSQDVQRPQHF
NA	TRBV7-2	many	TRBJ1-5	TGTGCCAGCAAGCTAAGCCGGGACACAGTGTTTTGGCATTTT	CASKLSRDTVFWHF
NA	TRBV20-1	many	TRBJ2-2	TGCAGTGCTAGAACCGGGAACACCGGGGAGCTGTTTTTT	CSARTGNTGELFF
TRBD1	TRBV5-1	many	TRBJ1-1	TGCGCCAGCAGCTTGTGGGGACAGATGAACACTGAAGCTTTCTTT	CASSLWGQMNTEAFF
NA	TRBV5-1	many	TRBJ2-5	TGCGCCAGCAGCGAGGGGAAAGAGACCCAGTACTTC	CASSEGKETQYF
NA	TRBV10-3	many	TRBJ2-5	TGTGCCATCAGTGAGAGTCTAGAGACCCAGTACTTC	CAISESLETQYF
NA	TRBV3-1	many	TRBJ1-2	TGTGCCAGCAGCCGAGACAGTAATGGCTACACCTTC	CASSRDSNGYTF
TRBD1	TRBV20-1	many	TRBJ2-4	TGCAGTGCTAGTCGTCAGGGGGAAGCCAAAAACATTCAGTACTTC	CSASRQGEAKNIQYF
NA	TRBV29-1	many	TRBJ2-1	TGCAGCGCCTCTGAGGGGGGAATCGGTGAGCAGTTCTTC	CSASEGGIGEQFF
NA	TRBV20-1	many	TRBJ1-5	TGCAGTGCTAGAAAGGTTAACAGCAATCAGCCCCAGCATTTT	CSARKVNSNQPQHF
NA	TRBV19	NA	TRBJ2-7	TGTGCCAGTAGTTACGGACTACTGTACGAGCAGTACTTC	CASSYGLLYEQYF
NA	TRBV7-8	many	TRBJ1-5	TGTGCCAGCAGCTTTGGAGGGGAGATTCAGCCCCAGCATTTT	CASSFGGEIQPQHF
TRBD2	TRBV7-2	many	TRBJ2-2	TGTGCCAGCAGTCTAGCGGGGGTTGGCACCGGGGAGCTGTTTTTT	CASSLAGVGTGELFF